The subject of this entry is one T cell receptor (beta chain). The antigen remains undetermined. The entry originates in a study of CXCR3-negative and CXCR3-positive naive CD8 T cells. Study overall: Per-library TRB read counts averaged about 1.5 +/- 0.3 million, adding up to approximately 130 million in total.

Study-level points and caveats: Researchers report CXCR3 expression partially decreased after cryopreservation, with fresh PBMCs used in most assays. More hydrophobic TRB CDR3s were found in CXCR3-positive naive cells than in CXCR3-negative naive cells. For memory CD8+ cells diversity was much lower, but both naive subsets had comparably high diversity. For naive cells, CXCR3-negative and CXCR3-positive subsets had similar TRBV-TRBJ usage; for memory cells, usage differed.

The CDR3 loop spans 13 amino acids. In preparing the TRB cDNA libraries, 5' RACE with UMI labels was used. Reanalyzing the 5' RACE reads, TCRdb keeps one entry per CDR3 protein, without DNA. The listing contains around 61,000 distinct CDR3 sequences. Source material: naive CXCR3+ CD8+ T cells from blood. Documented subset: CD45RO-CCR7+CD27+CD95- naive CD8+ T cells expressing CXCR3 (TNR3+). This TCR was sampled from a human donor in good health. Some clones in this sample may be carry-over from other donors' samples. This chain links TRBV12-3 or TRBV12-4 with TRBJ2-2. The CDR3 spells CASSLVLGGELFF.